The T cell receptor beta chain under discussion was sequenced for a study of cytomegalovirus exposure and HLA in healthy donors. The V gene's germline CDR1 is SGHTA and CDR2 FQGNSA. The CDR3 has 16 amino acids. V lost 8 bases and J 1 base, leaving 19 bases between the germline ends. The study ran its PCR with 60 Vbeta and 13 Jbeta primers. TCRdb's copy holds only in-frame clones and misses some; the assay was immunoSEQ multiplex PCR. The data hold approximately 59,000 clones, with 65% to 80% observed a single time. The rearrangement joins TRBV7-2 to TRBJ2-3; D possibly corresponds to TRBD2 (7 bases). Material for sequencing was PBMCs. This receptor was taken from a man aged 40-55 years in good health and CMV-seropositive. The CDR3 DNA reads as TGTGCCAGCGCTCTGGTAGGGGGGGCGGGCACAGATACGCAGTATTTT. The encoded protein is CASALVGGAGTDTQYF.